Below are 21 T cell receptor beta chains sequenced from a single sample in a study of CD8 T cells in ankylosing spondylitis. Findings and caveats of the study: Made up of several highly homologous variants, a TCR beta motif appeared characteristic of ankylosing spondylitis blood.

For these receptors, no antigen is known. TCRdb itself ran the 5' RACE reads through MiXCR, one entry per CDR3 protein. The sample carries 400,000 or so distinct CDR3 sequences, about 25% recorded once. The sample taken for sequencing was blood, either unsorted or a sorted T cell fraction (not recorded which). The receptors come from a male donor with ankylosing spondylitis.

CDR3 sequence: CSARPPGGRGTGELFF. The CDR3 DNA sequence: TGCAGTGCTAGACCCCCAGGAGGGAGAGGGACCGGGGAGCTGTTTTTT. The chain carries TRBV20-1 and TRBJ2-2, with a possible D match to TRBD2 (6 bases). The ends were cut back, 2 bases at V and 5 bases at J, with 18 bases in the middle. Germline CDR1 is DFQATT and CDR2 is SNEGSKA (reference sequence). This CDR3 has 16 amino acids.

J is TRBJ1-2 and V is TRBV11-2, with D unclear. CDR1 is SGHAT, CDR2 FQNNGV, per germline. This CDR3 contains 14 residues. The V end was cut by 1 base, the J end by 4 bases, with 10 bases between. The DNA for the CDR3 is TGTGCCAGCAGCTTAGGGACGGACCTCTATGGCTACACCTTC. Protein sequence: CASSLGTDLYGYTF.

This rearrangement joins TRBV20-1 to TRBJ1-1; D gene uncertain. V lost 3 bases, J lost 4 bases, and 9 bases lay in between. Per germline, CDR1 DFQATT and CDR2 SNEGSKA (reference sequence). The CDR3 has 12 residues. CDR3 in amino acids: CSAREGITEAFF. The DNA for the CDR3 is TGCAGTGCTAGGGAAGGGATCACTGAAGCTTTCTTT.

This clonotype was found a few times. The chain employs TRBV27 and TRBJ1-1; 7 nucleotides line up with TRBD1. V trimming: 2 bases; J trimming: 4 bases; junction bases outside the gene matches: 1. CDR1 is MNHEY, CDR2 SMNVEV, per germline (reference sequence). This CDR3 region has 13 residues. Here the CDR3 DNA reads TGTGCCAGCAGTTTAACAGGGGCCACTGAAGCTTTCTTT. This sequence encodes CASSLTGATEAFF.

In this sample, this clonotype turned up a few times. The chain carries TRBV24-1 and TRBJ2-1, with 9 bases fitting TRBD1. V lost 4 bases to trimming and J lost 4 bases; unmatched junction nucleotides: 10. In germline, CDR1 is KGHDR, CDR2 SFDVKD. The CDR3 loop spans 17 amino acids. The CDR3 sequence is CATSERTGVEPYNEQFF. CDR3 bases: TGTGCCACCAGTGAGCGGACAGGGGTCGAACCTTACAATGAGCAGTTCTTC.

The rearrangement uses TRBV29-1 and TRBJ2-2; 9 positions match TRBD1. V lost 6 bases to trimming and J lost 3 bases; unmatched junction nucleotides: 2. Germline V CDR1 and CDR2: SQVTM, ANQGSEA. This CDR3 region has 13 residues. CDR3 loop: CSVDRGYTGELFF. The CDR3, as DNA: TGCAGCGTCGACAGGGGGTACACCGGGGAGCTGTTTTTT.

This clonotype was seen more than once but under ten times. The chain recombines TRBV20-1 with TRBJ1-3; D is perhaps TRBD1 (5 bases). CDR3 length: 12 amino acids. The V and J ends lost 6 bases and 4 bases respectively, with 10 bases between them. In germline, CDR1 is DFQATT, CDR2 SNEGSKA (reference sequence). The CDR3 DNA sequence: TGCAGTGCGGGGCAATCGGGAAACACCATATATTTT. Translation gives CSAGQSGNTIYF.

V gene TRBV5-1 combines with J gene TRBJ2-7, with D possibly matching TRBD2 (5 bases). The V end was cut by 0 bases, the J end by 5 bases, with 15 bases between. This CDR3 spans 15 amino acids. The germline V gene has CDR1 SGHRS and CDR2 YFSETQ. DNA of the CDR3: TGCGCCAGCAGCTTGGGGGCTAGCCGGTCCCACGAGCAGTACTTC. Encoded protein: CASSLGASRSHEQYF.

This clonotype occurred a few times. The chain recombines TRBV7-9 with TRBJ1-4; D is ambiguous. CDR3 length equals 10 residues. Germline CDR1 and CDR2: SEHNR and FQNEAQ (reference sequence). V lost 5 bases and J 9 bases, leaving 4 bases between the germline ends. CDR3 bases: TGTGCCAGCAGCGGCAAAAAACTGTTTTTT. Translating gives CASSGKKLFF.

CDR3 region: CASSPGSGRGTDTQYF. The CDR3 DNA reads TGCGCCAGCAGCCCCGGAAGCGGGAGGGGCACAGATACGCAGTATTTT. The gene calls are TRBV5-1 and TRBJ2-3, with 10 bases identical to TRBD2. The length of the CDR3 is 16 residues. J gave up 1 base and V 4 bases, and 6 bases lay outside the gene matches. Germline V gene sequence: CDR1 SGHRS, CDR2 YFSETQ.

This clonotype came up a few times. V is TRBV4-2 and J is TRBJ2-1; 10 nucleotides align to TRBD2. The V gene's germline CDR1 is LGHNA and CDR2 YNFKEQ. The V gene end was trimmed by 4 bases and the J gene end by 4 bases; junction bases not matched to a gene: 4. The CDR3 runs to 15 residues. DNA of the CDR3: TGTGCCAGCAGCCCTGCTAGCGGGAGTTACAATGAGCAGTTCTTC. Translated: CASSPASGSYNEQFF.

This clonotype was seen only a few times. The chain links TRBV20-1 to TRBJ2-1; D perhaps matches TRBD1 (6 bases). Germline V gene lookup returns CDR1 DFQATT and CDR2 SNEGSKA (reference sequence). This CDR3 spans 15 amino acids. V lost 7 bases and J 8 bases, leaving 24 bases between the germline ends. For the CDR3, the DNA is TGCAGTGTCGTGGGACACAGGGTTAGTCAGGATGAGCAGTTCTTC. Its translation: CSVVGHRVSQDEQFF.

The chain combines TRBV4-2 with TRBJ2-2; D call uncertain. Trimming pared 1 base from V and 7 bases from J, leaving 4 bases between. The germline V gene encodes CDR1 LGHNA and CDR2 YNFKEQ. This CDR3 comprises 12 residues. In DNA form, the CDR3 reads TGTGCCAGCAGCCAAGGGGTCGGGGAGCTGTTTTTT. This encodes CASSQGVGELFF.

The chain recombines TRBV20-1 with TRBJ2-1; 10 positions agree with TRBD1. The CDR3 loop spans 13 amino acids. Per the germline V gene, CDR1 is DFQATT and CDR2 is SNEGSKA (reference sequence). V dropped 5 bases and J dropped 8; count of bases not matched to a gene: 6. CDR3: CSAFRDRGDEQFF. CDR3 nucleotides: TGCAGTGCTTTCCGGGACAGGGGTGATGAGCAGTTCTTC.

The chain employs TRBV18 and TRBJ2-3; the match to TRBD2 covers 12 bases. V shed 4 bases and J 5 bases; nucleotides not matched to a gene: 10. This CDR3 has 17 residues. CDR1 KGHSH and CDR2 LQKENI come from the germline V gene. CDR3 coding DNA: TGTGCCAGCTCACGGCGACTAGCGGGAGATGGAAAAGATACGCAGTATTTT. Its translation: CASSRRLAGDGKDTQYF.

This chain uses TRBV7-2 with TRBJ2-1; 9 bases are shared with TRBD2. There are 17 residues in the CDR3. Germline CDR1 reads SGHTA; CDR2 reads FQGNSA. With 5 bases clipped from V and 4 bases from J, the junction kept 12 bases outside the gene matches. The CDR3 coding sequence is TGTGCCAGCAGCCCCTCGCGGCGGGAGGGTTTATACAATGAGCAGTTCTTC. Translation: CASSPSRREGLYNEQFF.

The rearrangement uses TRBV5-1 and TRBJ2-2; maybe TRBD2 (6 bases). Germline V lookup: CDR1 SGHRS, CDR2 YFSETQ. V lost 4 bases and J 1 base, leaving 11 bases between the germline ends. There are 15 residues in the CDR3. The CDR3 nucleotides read TGCGCCAGCAGCGGGGGACTTAGGAACACCGGGGAGCTGTTTTTT. It specifies CASSGGLRNTGELFF.

V usage is TRBV7-6 and J usage is TRBJ1-2, with D uncertain. Germline CDR1 reads SGHVS; CDR2 reads FNYEAQ. V was trimmed by 1 base and J by 4 bases, leaving 10 bases between them. CDR3 length: 14 residues. CDR3 in amino acids: CASSLGGGGYGYTF. DNA for the CDR3: TGTGCCAGCAGCTTAGGGGGTGGAGGCTATGGCTACACCTTC.

V gene TRBV12-3 or TRBV12-4 combines with J gene TRBJ2-2; 7 bases are shared with TRBD1. The CDR3 is 13 residues long. V was clipped by 4 bases and J by 14 bases; unmatched bases: 10. In DNA, the CDR3 is TGTGCCAGCAGTTACTGGACAGGCTCGTCACTGTTTTTT. Encoded protein: CASSYWTGSSLFF.

This clonotype was counted once. The chain has TRBV7-2 and TRBJ2-2; perhaps D is TRBD1 or TRBD2 (6 bases each). Trimming stripped 3 bases from V and 0 bases from J, with 11 bases between. The germline gives CDR1 SGHTA, CDR2 FQGNSA. This CDR3 comprises 16 residues. The CDR3 region is CASSFPGGSNTGELFF. CDR3 nucleotides: TGTGCCAGCAGCTTCCCCGGGGGCTCGAACACCGGGGAGCTGTTTTTT.

The chain carries TRBV13 and TRBJ2-7; weak D call: TRBD1 (6 bases). The CDR3 totals 14 residues. The germline CDR1 and CDR2 sequences are PRHDT and FYEKMQ (reference sequence). With 5 bases removed from V and 1 base from J, the gap between germline ends came to 12 bases. The CDR3 sequence is CASSQGQGSYEQYV. The CDR3, as DNA: TGTGCCAGCAGCCAGGGGCAGGGGTCCTACGAGCAGTACGTC.